This T cell receptor beta chain is drawn from a study of T cell repertoires in cytomegalovirus infection (dated by TCRdb to about 2019). With regard to the full study: The peptide stimulations were aimed at well-studied HLA-B-restricted epitopes as well as recently identified HLA-C-restricted CMV epitopes, whose presentation resists viral immunomodulation. Donor HLA type was relevant to the analysis, as public TCR beta signatures indicated carriage of CMV infection together with the matching HLA type. Study-wide findings and limitations: In both this cohort and an independent 352-donor cohort, the cumulative frequency of public TCR beta family members distinguished carriers of CMV infection plus the relevant HLA type. The ex vivo response was dominated by HLA-C-restricted CMV-specific TCR beta clonotypes, which also provided the single most frequent clonotype in two of eight donors.

The treatment or condition label, as the study defines it: in vitro stimulation with specific CMV peptide epitopes to enrich CMV-specific T cells. CDR1 and CDR2 are read off the germline V gene as SGHTA and FQGNSA. The CDR3 holds 14 amino acids from the cysteine to the phenylalanine. The read is trimmed to its CDR3 DNA, 42 bases read in frame from base 1. The germline V and J ends show losses of 5 bases and 3 bases respectively, and no gene match explains 7 bases of the junction. Sequencing relied on an Illumina HiSeq 1500. TCRdb reanalyzed the raw reads on its own, using fastp at Q25 for trimming and MiXCR for clone calling, and kept in-frame beta chains. A single entry per CDR3 protein holds the most common genes and DNA from its merged rows. The sample records 370,000 or so distinct CDR3 sequences, around a third of which are singletons. The ten most abundant clones make up about 13% of the sample.

In the case of this clonotype: This clone's antigen is unknown. Base qualities are not recorded, but no much larger clone differs from it by a single base.

The source was cultured PBMCs, collected from culture after CMV antigen stimulation. The V and J genes are TRBV7-2 and TRBJ2-7; a stretch of 7 junction bases matches TRBD2. The sequence was collected from a human donor in good health (CMV status not recorded). Some clones in this sample may be carry-over from other donors' samples. CDR3 sequence: CASSAMAGVYEQYF. In nucleotide form, the sequence is TGTGCCAGCAGCGCAATGGCGGGAGTCTACGAGCAGTACTTC.